This TCR beta chain was sequenced for a study of cytomegalovirus exposure and HLA in healthy donors. Trimming removed 5 bases at V and 7 bases at J, with 11 bases between. Germline CDR1 is MNHEY and CDR2 is SVGAGI. The length of the CDR3 is 13 residues. About this clone: Antigen unknown.

Study-level points and caveats: Researchers reported that a few CMV-associated chains were confirmed in vitro as CMV antigen-specific. A later analysis linked a missense variant in DCLRE1C to the trimming of TCR beta V and J genes. Further analysis, carried out later, found HLA-associated TCR beta chains more clonally expanded than equally common other chains.

Though probably carrying unrecorded immune exposures, donors were nominally healthy at sampling. Researchers ran the PCR with 60 Vbeta and 13 Jbeta primers. The protocol was immunoSEQ multiplex PCR, while the TCRdb copy is restricted to in-frame clones and leaves out a portion. Of about 18,000 clones listed, about 75% are singletons. The specimen sequenced was PBMCs. The receptor's source is a man younger than 30 in good health and CMV-seronegative. The chain is built from TRBV6-5 and TRBJ2-2; the D gene is possibly TRBD2 (5 bases). The CDR3 coding sequence is TGTGCCAGCAGTAATGACCGGGGCGGGGAGCTGTTTTTT. It codes for CASSNDRGGELFF.